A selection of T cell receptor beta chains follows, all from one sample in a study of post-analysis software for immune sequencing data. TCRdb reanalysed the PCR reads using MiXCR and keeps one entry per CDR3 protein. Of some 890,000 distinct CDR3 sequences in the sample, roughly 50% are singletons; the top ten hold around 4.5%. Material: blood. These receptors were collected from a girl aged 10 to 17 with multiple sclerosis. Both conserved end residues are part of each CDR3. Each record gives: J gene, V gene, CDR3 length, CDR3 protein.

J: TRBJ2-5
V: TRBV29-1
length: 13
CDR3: CSVDVAPQETQYF

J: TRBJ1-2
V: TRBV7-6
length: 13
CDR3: CASSIGTATGYTF

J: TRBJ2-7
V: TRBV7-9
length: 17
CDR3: CASSIIGLPSAHYEQYF

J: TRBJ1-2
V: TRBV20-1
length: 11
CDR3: CSAGTYYGYTF

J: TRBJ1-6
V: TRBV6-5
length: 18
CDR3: CASSYSTGGGSYNSPLHF

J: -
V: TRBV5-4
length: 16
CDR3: CASSFLAGGPRDEQYF

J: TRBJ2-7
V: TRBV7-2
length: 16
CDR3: CASSLVTSGETYEQYF

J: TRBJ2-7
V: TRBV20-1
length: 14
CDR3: CSAISSGISYEQYF

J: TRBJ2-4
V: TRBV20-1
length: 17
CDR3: CSARILAPGQGANIQYF

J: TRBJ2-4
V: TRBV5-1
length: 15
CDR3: CASSLVAGAKNIQYF